This is a list of T cell receptor beta chains from one sample in a study of radiotherapy plus CTLA-4 blockade in lung cancer. Clones were read by immunoSEQ multiplex PCR, and TCRdb kept only the in-frame ones, dropping some. The data contain 40,000 or so clones, about 86% of them singletons. Sample: peripheral blood, taken from a patient treated with radiotherapy plus ipilimumab. Source of these receptors: a human donor with non-small cell lung cancer whose response to radiotherapy plus ipilimumab could not be evaluated. Both conserved end residues are part of each CDR3. D genes are given only for firm matches. Some rows have no size entry. The others give once, few or many, or a class for an expanded clone.

cdr3_nt	cdr3_aa	clone_size	v_call	j_call	d_call
TGTGCCAGCAGTGAATTGACACCTTTCAATCAGCCCCAGCATTTT	CASSELTPFNQPQHF	-	TRBV6-1	TRBJ1-5	-
TGTGCCAGTAATAGAGCGAACACTGAAGCTTTCTTT	CASNRANTEAFF	-	TRBV19	TRBJ1-1	-
TGTGCCAGCAGCCAGAACCTAGGTCTGGGCACCGGGGAGCTGTTTTTT	CASSQNLGLGTGELFF	-	TRBV4-2	TRBJ2-2	-
TGTGCCAGCGCGTGGGCTAGCCTTTGGCAGTACTTC	CASAWASLWQYF	-	TRBV28	TRBJ2-7	-
TGTGCCAGCAGCCAAGCTAGCGGGGTGGGGCAGTACTTC	CASSQASGVGQYF	-	TRBV16	TRBJ2-7	TRBD2
TGTGCCAGCAGCCAAGAGGGGAGGCCTAATGAAAAACTGTTTTTT	CASSQEGRPNEKLFF	-	TRBV4-2	TRBJ1-4	-
TGTGCCAGCACCATAAGGAAAGGCAGGGACTCACCCTATAATTCACCCCTCCACTTT	CASTIRKGRDSPYNSPLHF	once	TRBV27	TRBJ1-6	-
TGTGCCAGCAGCTCCGCGGGAGGGCGCACTGAAGCTTTCTTT	CASSSAGGRTEAFF	-	TRBV5-4	TRBJ1-1	-
TGTGCCAGCACCCCCCTAGGAGCCCTCAAAGCCTTC	CASTPLGALKAF	once	TRBV6-6	TRBJ1-2	-
TGCGCCAGCAGTGACTTACTAGCGGGTGAATCCGATGAGCAGTTCTTC	CASSDLLAGESDEQFF	-	TRBV10-2	TRBJ2-1	TRBD2
TGTGCCAGCAGCCGACAGGGGCGCTCCTACGAGCAGTACTTC	CASSRQGRSYEQYF	-	TRBV7-8	TRBJ2-7	TRBD1
TGCAGTGCTAGAGGACTTGAGGAGCAGTACTTC	CSARGLEEQYF	-	TRBV20-1	TRBJ2-7	-
TGTGCCAGCAGCTTAGGGACTAGCGGCAATGAGCAGTTCTTC	CASSLGTSGNEQFF	-	TRBV7-3	TRBJ2-1	TRBD2
TGTGCCACTACGGTAGGGACAAGCAGTTATGGCTACACCTTC	CATTVGTSSYGYTF	-	TRBV28	TRBJ1-2	-
TGTGCCAGCAGAAACATAGCCTCCACAGATACGCAGTATTTT	CASRNIASTDTQYF	-	TRBV2	TRBJ2-3	-
TGTGCCAGCTCACCACGGTCGGTCCAGCGGGGCCCGAACTCTGGAAACACCATATATTTT	CASSPRSVQRGPNSGNTIYF	once	TRBV18	TRBJ1-3	-
TGCGCCAGCAGCCAGGGGACTAGCGGGCAAGAGACCCAGTACTTC	CASSQGTSGQETQYF	-	TRBV4-3	TRBJ2-5	TRBD2
TGTGCCAGCTCCCCCCGGAAGGCGGATAGCACAGATACGCAGTATTTT	CASSPRKADSTDTQYF	-	TRBV18	TRBJ2-3	-
TGTGCCAGCAGTGGCACAGGGGGCTTTAATGAAAAACTGTTTTTT	CASSGTGGFNEKLFF	-	TRBV6-4	TRBJ1-4	TRBD1
TGTGCCAGCAGTTTCGGACAGAAGTCCTACGAGCAGTACTTC	CASSFGQKSYEQYF	-	TRBV27	TRBJ2-7	-
TGCAGCACGACAACAGGTTCCTGGTCCCGAAACTATGGCTACACCTTC	CSTTTGSWSRNYGYTF	-	TRBV29-1	TRBJ1-2	-
TGCGCCAGCAGTGACGGGACAGGGGGCTCTAGTGGAAACACCATATATTTT	CASSDGTGGSSGNTIYF	-	TRBV10-2	TRBJ1-3	TRBD1
TGCGCCAGCAGCTCCCGCGCGGGCGGGGAGACCCAGTACTTC	CASSSRAGGETQYF	-	TRBV5-1	TRBJ2-5	-
TGTGCCAGCAAGCCAGGAGGGAGCAATGAAAAACTGTTTTTT	CASKPGGSNEKLFF	-	TRBV2	TRBJ1-4	-
TGCGCCAGCAGCGATACAGGGGGAACCACTGAAGCTTTCTTT	CASSDTGGTTEAFF	-	TRBV5-1	TRBJ1-1	TRBD1
TGTGCCAGCAGCCCGGGACTAGCGGGTCTCTCCTACGAGCAGTACTTC	CASSPGLAGLSYEQYF	-	TRBV7-2	TRBJ2-7	TRBD2
TGTGCCAGCAGTCCAAAATCCAAAAGACTAGCGGGAGTTGGAGATACGCAGTATTTT	CASSPKSKRLAGVGDTQYF	-	TRBV13	TRBJ2-3	TRBD2
TGTGCCATCAGTGGGGGACAGGCCCTCAGTGGCTACACCTTC	CAISGGQALSGYTF	few	TRBV10-3	TRBJ1-2	TRBD1
TGCGCCAGCAGCTTGGCCGTCAGGGAGGGGGAAAAACTGTTTTTT	CASSLAVREGEKLFF	-	TRBV5-1	TRBJ1-4	-
TGTGCCACCAAGTCGGGGGACACTGAAGCTTTCTTT	CATKSGDTEAFF	-	TRBV10-3	TRBJ1-1	-
TGTGCCAGCGTCCCATTGACTGGGGCCGATACGCAGTATTTT	CASVPLTGADTQYF	-	TRBV5-5	TRBJ2-3	-
TGCGCCAGCAGCCAAGACAACCAGGGGACGAGGCCCCAGCATTTT	CASSQDNQGTRPQHF	-	TRBV4-1	TRBJ1-5	-
TGTGCCAGCAGTGTAGAGAGCCTCGGCTCCTACAATGAGCAGTTCTTC	CASSVESLGSYNEQFF	-	TRBV28	TRBJ2-1	-
TGTGCCAGCAGCTTGACAAGGGGGCCGAACACTGAAGCTTTCTTT	CASSLTRGPNTEAFF	-	TRBV11-2	TRBJ1-1	TRBD1
TGTGCCAGCAGCTTAGCCAGGACTACCCTCGAGCAGTACTTC	CASSLARTTLEQYF	-	TRBV7-9	TRBJ2-7	-
TGTGCCAGCAGTCTTCGCAGGGTGGAGACCCAGTACTTC	CASSLRRVETQYF	-	TRBV27	TRBJ2-5	-
TGTGCCAGCAGCGCCAGGGGTGGCACTGAAGCTTTCTTT	CASSARGGTEAFF	-	TRBV2	TRBJ1-1	-
TGTGCCAGCTTCCCGACTAGCGGGGGGATAACAGATACGCAGTATTTT	CASFPTSGGITDTQYF	once	TRBV28	TRBJ2-3	TRBD2
TGCAGTGCTAGAGAGGGGGGGGACACATACTTC	CSAREGGDTYF	-	TRBV20-1	TRBJ2-7	-
TGCGCCAGCAGCTTGGAACTAGCGGGAGCCGGGCCCGAGCAGTACTTC	CASSLELAGAGPEQYF	once	TRBV5-1	TRBJ2-7	TRBD2
TGTGCCAGCGGATACCTACAGGTGGGAGAGACCCAGTACTTC	CASGYLQVGETQYF	-	TRBV6-1	TRBJ2-5	-
TGCGCCAGCAGCCTCGGGGGGGACGATACGCAGTATTTT	CASSLGGDDTQYF	once	TRBV5-1	TRBJ2-3	TRBD2
TGTGCTAGCAGCCAGCGGGGGGGAAGCACAGATACGCAGTATTTT	CASSQRGGSTDTQYF	-	TRBV7-7	TRBJ2-3	TRBD2
TGTGCCATCAGTGAATATCCGAAGGGACAGGGTGCGAACACCGGGGAGCTGTTTTTT	CAISEYPKGQGANTGELFF	-	TRBV10-3	TRBJ2-2	TRBD1
TGCGCCAGCAGCTTGGACACCTCCTATGGCTACACCTTC	CASSLDTSYGYTF	-	TRBV5-1	TRBJ1-2	-
TGCGCCAGCAGCCAGAACCTTTTATCCTGGGAGGGGGGAAAAAATGAGCAGTTCTTC	CASSQNLLSWEGGKNEQFF	-	TRBV4-1	TRBJ2-1	-
TGTGCCACCATGAGGAGGGAGGGCCCGGGGACCGGGGAGCTGTTTTTT	CATMRREGPGTGELFF	-	TRBV19	TRBJ2-2	TRBD2
TGTGCCAGCAGTGCCACAGGGAAGGAATACCCCCAGCATTTT	CASSATGKEYPQHF	-	TRBV6-5	TRBJ1-5	-
TGTGCCAGCAGTTTTAGATCTGGGGCCAACGTCCTGACTTTC	CASSFRSGANVLTF	-	TRBV27	TRBJ2-6	-
TGCGCCAGCAGCCAAGGTACCGGGACAGGGTTAAGAGCTGGAAACACCATATATTTT	CASSQGTGTGLRAGNTIYF	-	TRBV4-1	TRBJ1-3	TRBD1
TGTGCTACCACAGCAGGGACAACTTATGGCTACACCTTC	CATTAGTTYGYTF	few	TRBV6-5	TRBJ1-2	-
TGTGCCAGCAGCCCCCGGGGGGCTGGCTACACCTTC	CASSPRGAGYTF	-	TRBV27	TRBJ1-2	-
TGTGCCAGCAGGCCGACTAGCTCCACGATCTCCTACAATGAGCAGTTCTTC	CASRPTSSTISYNEQFF	-	TRBV28	TRBJ2-1	TRBD2
TGTGCCAGCAGTCAGCTAGCGGGGGTCTCCTACGAGCAGTACTTC	CASSQLAGVSYEQYF	-	TRBV28	TRBJ2-7	TRBD2
TGTGCCACCAGCGAGGCTAGCGGGACAGGATCGGAGACCCAGTACTTC	CATSEASGTGSETQYF	-	TRBV15	TRBJ2-5	-